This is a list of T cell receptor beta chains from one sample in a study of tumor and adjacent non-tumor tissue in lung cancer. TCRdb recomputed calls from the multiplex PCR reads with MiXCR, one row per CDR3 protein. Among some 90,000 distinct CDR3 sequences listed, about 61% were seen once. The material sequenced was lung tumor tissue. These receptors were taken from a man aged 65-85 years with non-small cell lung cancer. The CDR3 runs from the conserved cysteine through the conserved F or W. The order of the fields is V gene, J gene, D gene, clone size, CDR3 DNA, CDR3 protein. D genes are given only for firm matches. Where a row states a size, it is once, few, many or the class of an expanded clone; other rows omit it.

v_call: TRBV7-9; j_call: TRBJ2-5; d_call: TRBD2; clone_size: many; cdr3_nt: TGTGCTAGCAGCTCGTTCCTAGCGGGCCAAGAGACCCAGTACTTC; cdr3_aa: CASSSFLAGQETQYF
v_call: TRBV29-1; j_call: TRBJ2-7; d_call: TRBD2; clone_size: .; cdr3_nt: TGCAGCGGGGGGACTAGTGGGAGATCTTACGAGCACTACTTC; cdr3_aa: CSGGTSGRSYEHYF
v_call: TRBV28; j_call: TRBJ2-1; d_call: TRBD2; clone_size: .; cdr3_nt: TGTGCCAGCAGATTCCCCGATAGCGGGAGGGCCCTTGAGCAGTTCTTC; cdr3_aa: CASRFPDSGRALEQFF
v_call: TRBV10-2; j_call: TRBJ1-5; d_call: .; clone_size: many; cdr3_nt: TGCGCCAGCAGTGAGTCAAAAAGGCTCCCCCCCCAGCCCCAGCATTTT; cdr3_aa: CASSESKRLPPQPQHF
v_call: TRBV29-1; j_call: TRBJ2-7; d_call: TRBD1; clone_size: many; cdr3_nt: TGCAGCGTTGATTCCGGGACAGGGAGATTCGGCGAGCAGTACTTC; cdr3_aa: CSVDSGTGRFGEQYF
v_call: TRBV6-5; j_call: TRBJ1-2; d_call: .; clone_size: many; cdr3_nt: TGTGCCAGCAGCCCCGACGTTGGCTATGGCTACACCTTC; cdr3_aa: CASSPDVGYGYTF
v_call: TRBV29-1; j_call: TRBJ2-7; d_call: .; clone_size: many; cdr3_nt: TGCAGCGTCAGGATATCCTACGAGCAGTACTTC; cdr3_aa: CSVRISYEQYF
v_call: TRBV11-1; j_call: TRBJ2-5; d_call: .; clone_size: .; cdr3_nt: TGTGCCAGCAGCCCCGACCGGGCCTGTGAGACCCAGTACTTC; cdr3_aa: CASSPDRACETQYF
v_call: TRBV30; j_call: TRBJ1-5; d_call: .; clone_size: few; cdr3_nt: TGTGCCTGGAGGGCGGACAGCGCAAATCAGCCCCAGCATTTT; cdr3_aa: CAWRADSANQPQHF
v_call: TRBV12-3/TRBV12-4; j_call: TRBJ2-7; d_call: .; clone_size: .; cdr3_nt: TGTGCCAGCACAAGTGTCAGACTGGGCCCCTCCGAGCAGTACTTC; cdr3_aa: CASTSVRLGPSEQYF
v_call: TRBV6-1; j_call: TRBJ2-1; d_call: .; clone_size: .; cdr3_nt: TGTGCCAGCAATGGGGGATGGAACGAGCAGTTCTTC; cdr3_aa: CASNGGWNEQFF
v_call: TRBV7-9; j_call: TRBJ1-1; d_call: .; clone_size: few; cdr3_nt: TGTGCCAGCAGCTTATATCAGGGCGGTGAAGCTTTCTTT; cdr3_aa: CASSLYQGGEAFF
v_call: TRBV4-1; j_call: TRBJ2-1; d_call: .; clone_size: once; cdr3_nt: TGCGCTAGCAGCCAGGCGAGGGGGGCCAAGAAGGAGCAGTTCTTC; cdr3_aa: CASSQARGAKKEQFF
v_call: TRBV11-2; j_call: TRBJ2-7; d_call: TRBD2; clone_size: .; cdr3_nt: TGTGCCAGCAGCTTAGGGCGGACTAGCGGGAACTCCTACGAGCAGTACTTC; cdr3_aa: CASSLGRTSGNSYEQYF
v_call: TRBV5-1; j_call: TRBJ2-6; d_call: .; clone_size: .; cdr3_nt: TGCGCCAGCAGCGAGCAGGACTCTGGGGCCAACGTCCTGACTTTC; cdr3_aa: CASSEQDSGANVLTF
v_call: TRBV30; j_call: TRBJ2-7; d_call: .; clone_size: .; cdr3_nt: TGTACCCGGAGTGTAGGGGCCGACCGGGGTGAGCAGTACTTC; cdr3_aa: CTRSVGADRGEQYF
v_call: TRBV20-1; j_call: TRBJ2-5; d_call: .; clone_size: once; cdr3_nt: TGCAGTGCCGTCTTACGGGAGTTCGAGACCCAGTACTTC; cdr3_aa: CSAVLREFETQYF
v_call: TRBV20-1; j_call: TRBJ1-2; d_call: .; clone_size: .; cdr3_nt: TGCAGTGTTAGACTGGACCGGAATTATGGCTACACCTTC; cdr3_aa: CSVRLDRNYGYTF
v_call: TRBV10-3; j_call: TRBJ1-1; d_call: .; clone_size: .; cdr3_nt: TGTGCCGTCAGTGAGTCGAGTCCGGGACGGTCTGAAGCTTTCTTT; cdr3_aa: CAVSESSPGRSEAFF
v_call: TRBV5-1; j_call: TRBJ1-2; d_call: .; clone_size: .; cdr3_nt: TGCGCCAGCAGCCCGGGACTGGCCTATCGCTACACCTTC; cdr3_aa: CASSPGLAYRYTF
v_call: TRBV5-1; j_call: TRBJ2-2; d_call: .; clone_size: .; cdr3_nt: TGCGCCAGCAGTCCCTCTAGCGCAACCGGGGAGCTGTTTTTT; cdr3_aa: CASSPSSATGELFF
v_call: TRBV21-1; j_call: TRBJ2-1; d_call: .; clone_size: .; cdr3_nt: TGTGACAGCAGCAAAGTAAAAAGCTCCATAGGGAATGAGCAGTTCTTC; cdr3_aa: CDSSKVKSSIGNEQFF
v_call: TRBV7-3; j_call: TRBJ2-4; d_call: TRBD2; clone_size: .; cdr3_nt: TGTGTCAGCAGCCCAACTAGCGGGAGAAACATTCAGTACTTC; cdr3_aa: CVSSPTSGRNIQYF
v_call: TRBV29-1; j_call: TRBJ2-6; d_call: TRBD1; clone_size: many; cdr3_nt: TGCAGCGTTACGGACAGGACTGGGGCCAACGTCCTGACTTTC; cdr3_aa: CSVTDRTGANVLTF
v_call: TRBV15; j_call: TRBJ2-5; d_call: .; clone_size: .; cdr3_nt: TGTGCCACAAGCAGTGACTTTCAAGAGACCGAGTACTTC; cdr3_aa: CATSSDFQETEYF